These 27 T cell receptor beta chains came from one sample sequenced in a study of radiation and T cells in renal cell carcinoma. The time point is: baseline pretreatment blood. The treatment here: 15 Gy SBRT to primary tumor, nephrectomy 4 weeks later. Clones were read by immunoSEQ multiplex PCR, and TCRdb kept only the in-frame ones, dropping some. The sample lists 150,000 or so clones, about 88% occurring once. Sequencing used blood, obtained from a patient whose treatment included radiotherapy and nephrectomy. These receptors were taken from a woman aged 65 to 85 with renal cell carcinoma.

The J gene is TRBJ2-1, the V gene TRBV4-3; 9 positions match TRBD2. Germline-derived CDR1 and CDR2 are LGHNA and YSLEER. This CDR3 is built from 17 residues. V shed 4 bases, J shed 9 bases, and the junction held 16 bases outside the gene matches. The DNA of the CDR3 is TGCGCCAGCAGCCGGGTGGTGGGGCGGGGGGGCCTAGGTGAGCAGTTCTTC. Protein: CASSRVVGRGGLGEQFF.

The chain has TRBV5-4 and TRBJ2-7; the D is unclear. Germline values: CDR1 SGHNT, CDR2 YYREEE (reference sequence). CDR3 length: 15 residues. Trimming left V 4 bases short and J 6 bases short, with 20 bases between. This CDR3 reads CASSPDPGRTGEQYF. DNA of the CDR3: TGTGCCAGCAGCCCTGACCCGGGCCGTACGGGCGAGCAGTACTTC.

A few counts support this clone. This rearrangement joins TRBV30 to TRBJ1-5; D is uncertain. This CDR3 is built from 15 residues. Trimming took 0 bases from V and 0 from J, leaving 9 bases between them. In germline, CDR1 is GTSNPN, CDR2 SVGIG (reference sequence). CDR3 residues: CAWSVGSISNQPQHF. In DNA, the CDR3 is TGTGCCTGGAGTGTAGGGAGTATTAGCAATCAGCCCCAGCATTTT.

In its sample, this clone was seen a few times. The V call is TRBV6-5, the J call TRBJ1-5; the match to TRBD1 covers 7 bases. Germline V lookup: CDR1 MNHEY, CDR2 SVGAGI. J lost 3 bases, V lost 6 bases, and 8 bases had no gene match. This CDR3 has 15 amino acids. The CDR3 loop is CASRRTGLDNQPQHF. Here the CDR3 DNA reads TGTGCCAGCAGACGGACAGGACTAGACAATCAGCCCCAGCATTTT.

This clone has only a few counts. The chain employs TRBV30 and TRBJ1-1, with TRBD1 matching over 9 bases. CDR1 is GTSNPN, CDR2 SVGIG, per germline (reference sequence). The CDR3 extends over 14 amino acids. V lost 3 bases, J lost 4 bases, and 6 bases stayed unmatched. The CDR3, as DNA: TGTGCCTGGAGGGGACAGGGAGGGGGCACTGAAGCTTTCTTT. It yields the protein CAWRGQGGGTEAFF.

The chain is built from TRBV11-2 and TRBJ2-7; 8 bases line up with TRBD1. The CDR3 consists of 14 residues. Trimming removed 3 bases from V and 5 bases from J; junction bases left unmatched: 6. Germline lookup yields CDR1 SGHAT and CDR2 FQNNGV. The CDR3 DNA reads TGTGCCAGCAGCTTGGACAGGGCGATCGACGAGCAGTACTTC. Its translation is CASSLDRAIDEQYF.

The chain employs TRBV4-1 and TRBJ2-2, with D perhaps matching TRBD1 (5 bases). The V and J ends lost 4 bases and 4 bases respectively, with 13 bases between them. Per germline, CDR1 MGHRA and CDR2 YSYEKL. The CDR3 runs 15 residues. Written as DNA, the CDR3 is TGCGCCAGCAGCCGCGAAGGGGCGACCACCGGGGAGCTGTTTTTT. This gives the protein CASSREGATTGELFF.

V is TRBV7-2 and J is TRBJ1-3; 7 nucleotides align to TRBD1. The V gene's germline CDR1 is SGHTA and CDR2 FQGNSA. The CDR3 is 18 amino acids. V trimming: 4 bases; J trimming: 0 bases; junction bases outside the gene matches: 12. CDR3 coding DNA: TGTGCCAGCAGCTCCGGGCAGGGACAGTCGGTCTCTGGAAACACCATATATTTT. This encodes CASSSGQGQSVSGNTIYF.

The rearrangement joins TRBV9 to TRBJ2-1, with TRBD1 identical over 8 bases. The CDR3 spans 15 residues. Unmatched junction bases numbered 11, after V lost 4 bases and J lost 8 bases. The V gene's germline CDR1 is SGDLS and CDR2 YYNGEE. The CDR3 DNA is TGTGCCAGCAGCACCGGACAGGGTAGGAGAGATGAGCAGTTCTTC. This codes for CASSTGQGRRDEQFF.

V is TRBV25-1 and J is TRBJ1-3, with D hard to call. CDR3 size: 15 residues. Per the germline V gene, CDR1 is MGHDK and CDR2 is SYGVNS. V gave up 3 bases and J gave up 4 bases, with 13 bases separating them. The CDR3 here is CASSDKGRVGNTIYF. The CDR3 DNA reads TGTGCCAGCAGTGACAAGGGAAGGGTCGGAAACACCATATATTTT.

The rearrangement links TRBV9 to TRBJ2-5, with 8 bases matching TRBD2. Germline V CDR1 and CDR2: SGDLS, YYNGEE. The CDR3 consists of 14 residues. Losses at the gene ends were 4 bases for V and 5 bases for J; bases not matched to a gene: 7. CDR3 region: CASSTSGGWETQYF. CDR3 nucleotide sequence: TGTGCCAGCAGCACCTCGGGGGGGTGGGAGACCCAGTACTTC.

The chain links TRBV28 to TRBJ2-7; TRBD2 is a possible D gene (5 bases). Germline V gene sequence: CDR1 MDHEN, CDR2 SYDVKM. V lost 7 bases to trimming and J lost 2 bases, with 18 bases between them. This CDR3 region has 15 residues. CDR3 amino acids: CASNLSNRRAYEQYF. In DNA, the CDR3 is TGTGCCAGCAATCTGTCCAACCGGCGGGCCTACGAGCAGTACTTC.

J is TRBJ1-5 and V is TRBV7-2; 9 nucleotides match TRBD1. The CDR3 totals 15 residues. V gave up 5 bases and J gave up 7 bases; unmatched junction bases: 9. Looked up from germline, CDR1 is SGHTA and CDR2 is FQGNSA. In DNA form, the CDR3 reads TGTGCCAGCAGCCTGGGACAGGGTCTGGTGCAGCCCCAGCATTTT. It codes for CASSLGQGLVQPQHF.

The J gene is TRBJ2-6, the V gene TRBV28; the D gene is possibly TRBD1 (6 bases). The CDR3 has 15 residues. Deletions cut 5 bases from V and 4 bases from J, with 12 bases between. CDR1 and CDR2 from the germline V gene are MDHEN and SYDVKM. In nucleotides, the CDR3 is TGTGCCAGCAGTCCCCCAGGGGTAGGGGCCAACGTCCTGACTTTC. Protein sequence: CASSPPGVGANVLTF.

V and J are TRBV9 and TRBJ1-6, with unresolved D. V was clipped by 4 bases and J by 6 bases, with 14 bases between them. Germline V gene data show CDR1 as SGDLS and CDR2 as YYNGEE. The CDR3 has 15 amino acids. DNA for the CDR3: TGTGCCAGCAGCACACCGGGTGGCAGTAATTCACCCCTCCACTTT. Translation: CASSTPGGSNSPLHF. The complete variable domain, with remaining parts taken from reference TRBV9 and TRBJ1-6, reads DSGVTQTPKHLITATGQRVTLRCSPRSGDLSVYWYQQSLDQGLQFLIQYYNGEERAKGNILERFSAQQFPDLHSELNLSSLELGDSALYFCASSTPGGSNSPLHFGNGTRLTVT.

This sequence joins TRBV10-3 and TRBJ2-7, with 9 bases aligning to TRBD1. Trimming cost V 7 bases and J 1 base; bases outside gene matches: 5. The CDR3 totals 14 residues. Germline values: CDR1 ENHRY, CDR2 SYGVKD. CDR3 amino acids: CAINDRGSSYEQYF. CDR3 nucleotides: TGTGCCATCAATGACAGGGGGTCTTCCTACGAGCAGTACTTC.

V gene TRBV28 combines with J gene TRBJ2-1; the match to TRBD1 covers 7 bases. Germline assignment: CDR1 MDHEN and CDR2 SYDVKM. The ends lost 5 bases at V and 0 bases at J; junction bases unmatched: 10. The CDR3 is 17 residues long. The CDR3 loop is CASSPLSTGTSYNEQFF. The CDR3 DNA sequence: TGTGCCAGCAGTCCCCTATCGACAGGGACCTCCTACAATGAGCAGTTCTTC.

This sequence joins TRBV6-6 and TRBJ1-5; TRBD1 might be the D (5 bases). V dropped 2 bases and J dropped 4 bases, with 12 bases sitting between them. The CDR3 covers 15 residues. Germline values: CDR1 MNHNY, CDR2 SVGAGI (reference sequence). The CDR3 sequence: CASSYLGAGNQPQHF. The DNA of the CDR3 is TGTGCCAGCAGTTACCTAGGGGCCGGGAATCAGCCCCAGCATTTT.

This clone was detected only once. V gene TRBV13 combines with J gene TRBJ2-1; the match to TRBD2 covers 14 bases. The ends lost 5 bases at V and 7 bases at J; junction bases unmatched: 7. The germline V gene encodes CDR1 PRHDT and CDR2 FYEKMQ (reference sequence). The CDR3 spans 16 residues. The chain's CDR3 is CASSPGLAGGTNEQFF. As DNA, the CDR3 is TGTGCCAGCAGCCCAGGACTAGCGGGGGGCACGAATGAGCAGTTCTTC.

The chain carries TRBV7-9 and TRBJ2-3; the D is unclear. The CDR3 extends over 11 amino acids. Trimming removed 8 bases from V and 2 bases from J, with 5 bases in between. The germline CDR1 and CDR2 sequences are SEHNR and FQNEAQ (reference sequence). The CDR3 loop is CASGLTDTQYF. DNA for the CDR3: TGTGCCAGCGGTCTCACAGATACGCAGTATTTT.

The chain is built from TRBV7-9 and TRBJ2-5; D uncertain. Germline CDR1 and CDR2: SEHNR and FQNEAQ (reference sequence). The CDR3 covers 12 residues. Between the trimmed V and J ends, which lost 3 bases and 1 base, there was a span of 3 bases. CDR3 amino acids: CASSFIQETQYF. In nucleotides, the CDR3 is TGTGCCAGCAGCTTTATCCAAGAGACCCAGTACTTC.

This clone was seen a few times. This chain links TRBV18 with TRBJ1-5; the D is unclear. The CDR3 has 13 residues. CDR1 is KGHSH and CDR2 is LQKENI in the germline V gene. Trimming took off 4 bases at V and 3 bases at J, with 7 bases between the two ends. The CDR3 loop reads CASSLDPNQPQHF. The CDR3 nucleotides are TGTGCCAGCTCACTGGACCCCAATCAGCCCCAGCATTTT.

The V call is TRBV19, the J call TRBJ1-3; no clear D. The CDR3 spans 15 residues. Germline CDR1 is LNHDA and CDR2 is SQIVND (reference sequence). Deletions cut 4 bases from V and 0 bases from J, with 10 bases between. CDR3 DNA sequence: TGTGCCAGTAGTAGGTCTGCACCCTCTGGAAACACCATATATTTT. Amino acids: CASSRSAPSGNTIYF.

This rearrangement joins TRBV4-1 to TRBJ2-7; 12 positions agree with TRBD2. Germline assignment: CDR1 MGHRA and CDR2 YSYEKL. There are 17 residues in the CDR3. V lost 2 bases and J lost 2; bases outside the gene matches: 7. The CDR3 spells CASSQPRGLAGTYEQYF. The CDR3 coding sequence is TGCGCCAGCAGCCAACCCCGAGGACTAGCGGGGACCTACGAGCAGTACTTC.

The rearrangement joins TRBV28 to TRBJ2-7; 10 positions match TRBD1. Losses at the gene ends were 5 bases for V and 7 bases for J; bases not matched to a gene: 11. CDR3 length equals 15 residues. In germline, CDR1 is MDHEN, CDR2 SYDVKM. The DNA for the CDR3 is TGTGCCAGCAGTCGACAGGGGGCGGCTAGAAAGGAGCAGTACTTC. Protein product: CASSRQGAARKEQYF.

This chain links TRBV25-1 with TRBJ2-5; TRBD1 matches at 7 bases. Per germline, CDR1 MGHDK and CDR2 SYGVNS. The CDR3 has 15 residues. Trimming cost V 2 bases and J 4 bases; bases outside gene matches: 7. The CDR3 nucleotides are TGTGCCAGCAGTGAACTTACAGGGGTAGGAGAGACCCAGTACTTC. Protein product: CASSELTGVGETQYF.

The chain combines TRBV5-1 with TRBJ1-3; tentatively, D is TRBD1 (6 bases). V was pared by 0 bases and J by 0 bases, with 10 bases between. Germline V gene lookup returns CDR1 SGHRS and CDR2 YFSETQ. The CDR3 totals 16 residues. Here the CDR3 DNA reads TGCGCCAGCAGCTTGGGTCCGACAGGCTCTGGAAACACCATATATTTT. Its translation is CASSLGPTGSGNTIYF.